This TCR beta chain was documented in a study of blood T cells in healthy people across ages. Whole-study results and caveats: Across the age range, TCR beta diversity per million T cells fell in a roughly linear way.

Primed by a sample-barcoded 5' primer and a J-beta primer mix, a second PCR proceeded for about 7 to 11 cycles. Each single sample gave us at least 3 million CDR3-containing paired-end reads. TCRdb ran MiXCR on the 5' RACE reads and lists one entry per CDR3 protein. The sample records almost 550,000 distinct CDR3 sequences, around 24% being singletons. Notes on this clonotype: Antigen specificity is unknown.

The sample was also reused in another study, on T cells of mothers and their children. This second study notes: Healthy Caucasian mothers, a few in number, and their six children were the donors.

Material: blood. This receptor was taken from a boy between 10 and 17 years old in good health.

Here the CDR3 DNA reads TGTGCCAGCAGCAACTCAGGACAGGTCTACGAGCAGTACTTC. Residues: CASSNSGQVYEQYF. The gene calls are TRBV7-9 and TRBJ2-7; TRBD1 agrees at 7 bases. This CDR3 is built from 14 residues. Trimming removed 5 bases from V and 3 bases from J; junction bases left unmatched: 7. Germline CDR1 reads SEHNR; CDR2 reads FQNEAQ (reference sequence).